This T cell receptor beta chain was recovered during a study of cytomegalovirus exposure and HLA in healthy donors. As to this clone: The antigen is unknown.

Study-wide results and limits: Presence/absence analyses took donor sequencing depth as roughly uniform. Usually a TCR sequence was rare, but some public TCRs were found in many donors.

This CDR3 spans 15 amino acids. Germline CDR1 is MDHEN and CDR2 is SYDVKM. V lost 6 bases and J lost 7; bases outside the gene matches: 15. Primers: 60 Vbeta forward and 13 Jbeta reverse. Clones were sequenced by immunoSEQ multiplex PCR, and TCRdb holds only the in-frame ones, with some missing. In all, the sample yields fewer than 200,000 clones. This receptor was identified in an older woman in good health and CMV-seronegative. The sequenced sample was PBMCs. The V call is TRBV28, the J call TRBJ2-7, with 7 positions matching TRBD2. CDR3 sequence: CASSLVRLAAKEQYF. In DNA, the CDR3 is TGTGCCAGCAGCCTTGTCCGTCTAGCGGCTAAAGAGCAGTACTTC.